A single sample is the source of the 27 T cell receptor beta chains below, sequenced in a study of T-cell memory formation after mild COVID-19. MiXCR, run by TCRdb on the 5' RACE reads, gives a single entry per CDR3 protein. The profile shows roughly 150,000 distinct CDR3 sequences, more than 12% of them singletons. The sequenced material came from PBMCs or a T cell subset sorted from them (not recorded which). These receptors all come from an adult woman who had mild COVID-19 (a few samples of this study predate the infection). Cell type and time point are not known.

This sequence joins TRBV4-2 and TRBJ2-1; D may be TRBD2 (5 bases). Germline V lookup: CDR1 LGHNA, CDR2 YNFKEQ. The CDR3 runs to 15 residues. The V and J ends lost 0 bases and 0 bases respectively, with 6 bases between them. The CDR3 loop reads CASSQDRGSYNEQFF. The CDR3 bases are TGTGCCAGCAGCCAAGATCGGGGCTCCTACAATGAGCAGTTCTTC.

This clonotype was seen more than once but under ten times. CDR3 protein: CAISGSGRASSDTQYF. The CDR3, as DNA: TGTGCCATCAGTGGAAGCGGGAGGGCCAGTTCGGATACGCAGTATTTT. The chain uses TRBV10-3 and TRBJ2-3; TRBD2 aligns across 10 bases. Germline trimming cut 4 bases from V and 6 bases from J; bases unmatched to any gene: 10. Germline V lookup: CDR1 ENHRY, CDR2 SYGVKD. The CDR3 loop spans 16 amino acids.

The chain uses TRBV7-2 and TRBJ2-7; D is perhaps TRBD1 or TRBD2 (5 bases each). The germline V gene has CDR1 SGHTA and CDR2 FQGNSA. The ends were cut back, 5 bases at V and 2 bases at J, with 13 bases in the middle. This CDR3 is 14 amino acids long. Here the CDR3 DNA reads TGTGCCAGCAGCACCGGGACGTTTGCCTACGAGCAGTACTTC. Amino acids: CASSTGTFAYEQYF.

The chain joins TRBV30 to TRBJ2-2; D unclear. The length of the CDR3 is 12 residues. Germline assignment: CDR1 GTSNPN and CDR2 SVGIG (reference sequence). V shed 2 bases and J shed 7 bases, with 8 bases lying between them. For the CDR3, the DNA is TGTGCCTGGAGTTTAATGAGCGGGGAGCTGTTTTTT. This sequence encodes CAWSLMSGELFF.

This clonotype was observed a few times. The V gene is TRBV28, the J gene TRBJ2-3, with D perhaps matching TRBD2 (5 bases). V lost 8 bases, J lost 6 bases, and 21 bases lay in between. This CDR3 is built from 15 residues. CDR1 MDHEN and CDR2 SYDVKM come from the germline V gene. CDR3 DNA sequence: TGTGCCAGCGGCCCCTGGCGGGCTCTAAGGGATACGCAGTATTTT. It codes for CASGPWRALRDTQYF.

This clonotype was seen only a few times. J is TRBJ2-2 and V is TRBV7-2, with D possibly matching TRBD2 (5 bases). Germline-derived CDR1 and CDR2 are SGHTA and FQGNSA. Trimming stripped 5 bases from V and 5 bases from J, with 12 bases between. The length of the CDR3 is 14 residues. CDR3 in amino acids: CASSPHPGTGELFF. DNA of the CDR3: TGTGCCAGCAGCCCTCATCCGGGGACCGGGGAGCTGTTTTTT. The full variable domain, in which reference TRBV7-2 and TRBJ2-2 provide the parts outside the CDR3, is GAGVSQSPSNKVTEKGKDVELRCDPISGHTALYWYRQSLGQGLEFLIYFQGNSAPDKSGLPSDRFSAERTGGSVSTLTIQRTQQEDSAVYLCASSPHPGTGELFFGEGSRLTVL.

The V gene is TRBV12-3 or TRBV12-4, the J gene TRBJ2-1; D possibly corresponds to TRBD2 (7 bases). The CDR3 contains 16 residues. V was cut by 3 bases and J by 6 bases, with 18 bases left in between. This chain's CDR3 is CASSFWGGGAGNEQFF. The DNA of the CDR3 is TGTGCCAGCAGTTTTTGGGGAGGGGGAGCCGGCAATGAGCAGTTCTTC.

In its sample, this clonotype was seen a few times. This chain joins TRBV12-3 or TRBV12-4 and TRBJ2-2, with D perhaps matching TRBD1 or TRBD2 (5 bases each). This CDR3 comprises 17 residues. V shed 2 bases and J shed 3 bases, with 16 bases lying between them. Written as DNA, the CDR3 is TGTGCCAGCAGTTTATACTCGGCAGGGCGGGACACCGGGGAGCTGTTTTTT. This sequence encodes CASSLYSAGRDTGELFF.

CDR3 sequence: CATSRTGGTDTQYF. CDR3 nucleotides: TGTGCCACCAGCCGGACAGGGGGCACAGATACGCAGTATTTT. The rearrangement links TRBV15 to TRBJ2-3; TRBD1 matches at 9 bases. The germline V gene has CDR1 LNHNV and CDR2 YYDKDF (reference sequence). V dropped 5 bases and J dropped 1; count of bases not matched to a gene: 1. The CDR3 is 14 residues long. Using reference TRBV15 and TRBJ2-3 for the parts outside the CDR3, the full variable domain is DAMVIQNPRYQVTQFGKPVTLSCSQTLNHNVMYWYQQKSSQAPKLLFHYYDKDFNNEADTPDNFQSRRPNTSFCFLDIRSPGLGDTAMYLCATSRTGGTDTQYFGPGTRLTVL.

V and J are TRBV5-1 and TRBJ2-3; the D gene is possibly TRBD1 (6 bases). This CDR3 contains 15 residues. Germline lookup yields CDR1 SGHRS and CDR2 YFSETQ. Trimming removed 4 bases from V and 2 bases from J, with 14 bases in between. CDR3 protein: CASSPDRPFTDTQYF. The CDR3 DNA is TGCGCCAGCAGCCCAGACAGGCCATTCACAGATACGCAGTATTTT.

In this sample, this clonotype turned up a few times. The CDR3 here is CASSLQSGVSETQYF. The CDR3 DNA is TGTGCCAGCAGTTTACAGAGCGGGGTCTCGGAGACCCAGTACTTC. This sequence joins TRBV12-3 or TRBV12-4 and TRBJ2-5, with 7 bases that match TRBD2. The CDR3 extends over 15 amino acids. V shed 2 bases, J shed 5 bases, and the junction held 8 bases outside the gene matches.

This clonotype occurred a few times. This rearrangement joins TRBV7-9 to TRBJ2-7, with D perhaps TRBD2 (5 bases). The CDR3 sequence is 11 residues long. Trimming pared 3 bases from V and 6 bases from J, leaving 6 bases between. Looked up from germline, CDR1 is SEHNR and CDR2 is FQNEAQ (reference sequence). CDR3 sequence reads: CASSLRAEQYF. The CDR3 region has the DNA TGTGCCAGCAGCTTGAGGGCCGAGCAGTACTTC. Full variable domain (remainder filled in from reference TRBV7-9 and TRBJ2-7): DTGVSQNPRHKITKRGQNVTFRCDPISEHNRLYWYRQTLGQGPEFLTYFQNEAQLEKSRLLSDRFSAERPKGSFSTLEIQRTEQGDSAMYLCASSLRAEQYFGPGTRLTVT.

The chain joins TRBV19 to TRBJ2-7, with 7 positions matching TRBD2. From germline, CDR1 is LNHDA and CDR2 SQIVND (reference sequence). This CDR3 spans 15 amino acids. J gave up 1 base and V 3 bases, and 6 bases lay outside the gene matches. CDR3 nucleotides: TGTGCCAGTAGTATCTCAGGACTAGAGTCCTACGAGCAGTACTTC. It encodes CASSISGLESYEQYF. The whole variable domain, remainder taken from reference TRBV19 and TRBJ2-7, is DGGITQSPKYLFRKEGQNVTLSCEQNLNHDAMYWYRQDPGQGLRLIYYSQIVNDFQKGDIAEGYSVSREKKESFPLTVTSAQKNPTAFYLCASSISGLESYEQYFGPGTRLTVT.

This rearrangement joins TRBV5-4 to TRBJ2-3; 10 bases agree with TRBD2. V dropped 2 bases and J dropped 1; count of bases not matched to a gene: 10. Germline values: CDR1 SGHNT, CDR2 YYREEE (reference sequence). The CDR3 is 18 residues long. This CDR3 is CASSFCGGSGRCTDTQYF. CDR3 coding DNA: TGTGCCAGCAGCTTTTGTGGGGGTAGCGGGAGGTGCACAGATACGCAGTATTTT.

This clonotype was observed at least ten times. The chain carries TRBV5-5 and TRBJ1-2, with 11 positions matching TRBD1. CDR1 is SGHKS and CDR2 is YYEKEE in the germline V gene (reference sequence). CDR3 length: 12 residues. With 7 bases clipped from V and 13 bases from J, the junction kept 9 bases outside the gene matches. The DNA of the CDR3 is TGTGCCAGCGGCCGGGACAGGGGGTCTGGCACCTTC. Translating gives CASGRDRGSGTF.

The sample holds a few counts of this clonotype. The rearrangement uses TRBV30 and TRBJ2-1, with D tentatively TRBD2 (5 bases). V shed 6 bases and J shed 2 bases, with 20 bases lying between them. The CDR3 runs to 16 residues. CDR1 is GTSNPN and CDR2 is SVGIG in the germline V gene (reference sequence). The CDR3 DNA reads TGTGCCTGTAATATGGGGTCCGGAGGACCCTACAATGAGCAGTTCTTC. Residues: CACNMGSGGPYNEQFF.

This clonotype appeared a few times. The rearrangement uses TRBV4-1 and TRBJ2-7, with a tentative D call TRBD1 (5 bases). Trimming took 5 bases from V and 2 from J, leaving 13 bases between them. This CDR3 comprises 14 residues. Germline values: CDR1 MGHRA, CDR2 YSYEKL. The DNA for the CDR3 is TGCGCCAGCAGCTCCCGTGGGGCGGCCTACGAGCAGTACTTC. It translates to CASSSRGAAYEQYF.

This clonotype was counted at least ten times. The chain recombines TRBV20-1 with TRBJ1-5, with 9 positions matching TRBD1. Germline CDR1 and CDR2: DFQATT and SNEGSKA (reference sequence). V was pared by 6 bases and J by 4 bases, with 13 bases of the junction left unmatched. This CDR3 spans 16 amino acids. CDR3 sequence reads: CSALYAGDRENQPQHF. The CDR3 DNA reads as TGCAGTGCCCTCTACGCTGGGGACAGGGAAAATCAGCCCCAGCATTTT.

This chain uses TRBV11-2 with TRBJ1-3; the D is unclear. The V end was cut by 5 bases, the J end by 4 bases, with 15 bases between. Germline assignment: CDR1 SGHAT and CDR2 FQNNGV. The CDR3 length is 15 residues. CDR3 nucleotides: TGTGCCAGCAGCCAACCGGGCCCCCAGGGAAACACCATATATTTT. Residues: CASSQPGPQGNTIYF.

The chain combines TRBV7-9 with TRBJ2-7, with D maybe TRBD1 (5 bases). CDR3 length equals 14 residues. Germline CDR1 reads SEHNR; CDR2 reads FQNEAQ (reference sequence). V dropped 0 bases and J dropped 4 bases, with 10 bases sitting between them. For the CDR3, the DNA is TGTGCCAGCAGCTTAGCAGGGGCGCGGTACGAGCAGTACTTC. It encodes CASSLAGARYEQYF. The complete variable domain, with remaining parts taken from reference TRBV7-9 and TRBJ2-7, reads DTGVSQNPRHKITKRGQNVTFRCDPISEHNRLYWYRQTLGQGPEFLTYFQNEAQLEKSRLLSDRFSAERPKGSFSTLEIQRTEQGDSAMYLCASSLAGARYEQYFGPGTRLTVT.

This clonotype was seen a few times. The CDR3 reads CAWGQGHEQYF. The CDR3 DNA reads as TGTGCCTGGGGACAGGGGCACGAGCAGTACTTC. The rearrangement links TRBV30 to TRBJ2-7; 9 bases are a match to TRBD1. Germline V CDR1 and CDR2: GTSNPN, SVGIG (reference sequence). The CDR3 contains 11 residues. V lost 5 bases and J lost 5; bases outside the gene matches: 1.

The sample holds many counts of this clonotype. This chain uses TRBV3-1 with TRBJ2-7; 7 nucleotides match TRBD2. The germline CDR1 and CDR2 sequences are LGHDT and YNNKEL (reference sequence). V lost 4 bases and J lost 4; bases outside the gene matches: 7. The CDR3 runs 14 residues. DNA for the CDR3: TGTGCCAGCAGCCCCCGACTAGCTGGTTACGAGCAGTACTTC. Protein product: CASSPRLAGYEQYF.

The V call is TRBV20-1, the J call TRBJ2-5; the D gene is possibly TRBD2 (7 bases). Germline values: CDR1 DFQATT, CDR2 SNEGSKA (reference sequence). Trimming took off 3 bases at V and 4 bases at J, with 12 bases between the two ends. The CDR3 runs to 13 residues. The CDR3 is CSARGGGAETQYF. The CDR3 nucleotides are TGCAGTGCTAGGGGGGGGGGGGCAGAGACCCAGTACTTC.

This clonotype was found many times. V gene TRBV28 combines with J gene TRBJ2-2; 7 bases line up with TRBD2. The germline CDR1 and CDR2 sequences are MDHEN and SYDVKM. The CDR3 totals 15 residues. Trimming cost V 2 bases and J 0 bases; bases outside gene matches: 0. The CDR3 region is CASSLGLANTGELFF. The CDR3 DNA reads as TGTGCCAGCAGTTTAGGACTAGCGAACACCGGGGAGCTGTTTTTT.

This clonotype was observed many times. J is TRBJ2-7 and V is TRBV29-1; 10 positions agree with TRBD2. Germline loops: CDR1 SQVTM, CDR2 ANQGSEA. V lost 3 bases, J lost 3 bases, and 8 bases stayed unmatched. The CDR3 sequence is 15 residues long. The CDR3 coding sequence is TGCAGCGTTGAGATAGCGGGGGGCGGTATCTACGAGCAGTACTTC. It is translated as CSVEIAGGGIYEQYF.

This clonotype was found a few times. The rearrangement links TRBV6-5 to TRBJ2-7; TRBD2 aligns across 12 bases. The CDR3 has 17 residues. After removal of 3 bases from V and 0 bases from J, the junction contained 6 bases not matched to a gene. The germline gives CDR1 MNHEY, CDR2 SVGAGI. The CDR3 DNA sequence: TGTGCCAGCAGTTATCTAGCGGGAGGGCCTCGCTCCTACGAGCAGTACTTC. Protein sequence: CASSYLAGGPRSYEQYF.

The V call is TRBV12-3 or TRBV12-4, the J call TRBJ2-2; D not certain. The V end was cut by 6 bases, the J end by 10 bases, with 9 bases between. CDR3 size: 11 residues. Written as DNA, the CDR3 is TGTGCCAGCAGAGGGTTCGCGGAGCTGTTTTTT. Its translation is CASRGFAELFF.